A single sample is the source of the 21 T cell receptor beta chains below, sequenced in a study of response to subunit inactivated influenza vaccine. TCRdb ran MiXCR on the RT-PCR reads and lists one entry per CDR3 protein. The sample lists approximately 730,000 distinct CDR3 sequences, roughly 14% occurring once. This specimen was PBMCs from blood, taken 14 to 15 days before vaccination. The receptors come from a man in his forties or fifties who received an inactivated influenza vaccine.

This clonotype was counted only a few times. This sequence joins TRBV4-3 and TRBJ2-7; D unresolved. The V and J ends lost 0 bases and 2 bases respectively, with 14 bases between them. This CDR3 region has 16 residues. Per the germline V gene, CDR1 is LGHNA and CDR2 is YSLEER. The DNA for the CDR3 is TGCGCCAGCAGCCAAGACAGTAGCTTTTTACCCTACGAGCAGTACTTC. Amino acids: CASSQDSSFLPYEQYF.

J is TRBJ2-3 and V is TRBV7-9, with a weak D call TRBD2 (6 bases). Germline assignment: CDR1 SEHNR and CDR2 FQNEAQ (reference sequence). The V and J ends lost 0 bases and 7 bases respectively, with 17 bases between them. This CDR3 comprises 16 residues. The CDR3 DNA sequence: TGTGCCAGCAGCTTAGCGGGGGGACCCTTGGAAAATACGCAGTATTTT. Translating gives CASSLAGGPLENTQYF.

V and J are TRBV15 and TRBJ2-7; D is undetermined. CDR3 length: 11 residues. In germline, CDR1 is LNHNV, CDR2 YYDKDF (reference sequence). V was trimmed by 5 bases and J by 2 bases, leaving 4 bases between them. For the CDR3, the DNA is TGTGCCACCAGCGAAGCCTACGAGCAGTACTTC. Amino acid sequence: CATSEAYEQYF.

J is TRBJ2-3 and V is TRBV2; 11 bases match TRBD2. Germline loops: CDR1 SNHLY, CDR2 FYNNEI. V lost 6 bases, J lost 0 bases, and 11 bases stayed unmatched. CDR3 length: 18 residues. The CDR3 reads CASRLKASGGTSTDTQYF. The CDR3 coding sequence is TGTGCCAGCAGACTGAAGGCTAGCGGGGGGACTAGCACAGATACGCAGTATTTT. Complete variable domain (other parts from reference TRBV2 and TRBJ2-3): EPEVTQTPSHQVTQMGQEVILRCVPISNHLYFYWYRQILGQKVEFLVSFYNNEISEKSEIFDDQFSVERPDGSNFTLKIRSTKLEDSAMYFCASRLKASGGTSTDTQYFGPGTRLTVL.

This clonotype was found a few times. The chain has TRBV13 and TRBJ2-2, with a tentative D call TRBD1 (6 bases). CDR3 length: 13 amino acids. Germline loops: CDR1 PRHDT, CDR2 FYEKMQ (reference sequence). V was trimmed by 5 bases and J by 10 bases, leaving 14 bases between them. The chain's CDR3 is CASSPKDSLELFF. CDR3 coding DNA: TGTGCCAGCAGCCCTAAGGACAGCCTGGAGCTGTTTTTT.

This sequence joins TRBV21-1 and TRBJ2-7. TRBV21-1 is recorded as a pseudogene. There are 14 residues in the CDR3. This CDR3 reads CASSKVIIRYEQYF. As DNA, the CDR3 is TGTGCCAGCAGCAAAGTCATCATCCGATACGAGCAGTACTTC.

This clonotype has just a few counts. V and J are TRBV24-1 and TRBJ2-2; D remains ambiguous. Trimming cost V 5 bases and J 0 bases, with 6 bases left between them. Germline V lookup: CDR1 KGHDR, CDR2 SFDVKD. The CDR3 spans 14 residues. The CDR3: CATSVTANTGELFF. The CDR3 nucleotides read TGTGCCACCAGTGTAACAGCGAACACCGGGGAGCTGTTTTTT.

This clonotype was counted only a few times. The rearrangement links TRBV6-4 to TRBJ2-5, with TRBD2 as a possible D gene (5 bases). V was shortened by 9 bases and J by 6 bases, with 17 bases between the two germline ends. The CDR3 has 13 amino acids. Germline V gene sequence: CDR1 MRHNA, CDR2 SNTAGT. CDR3 sequence: CARPGVGRKTQYF. The CDR3 coding sequence is TGTGCCAGGCCGGGCGTGGGGAGAAAGACCCAGTACTTC.

The sample holds many counts of this clonotype. The chain combines TRBV20-1 with TRBJ1-2; 7 bases agree with TRBD1. CDR3 length equals 12 residues. Germline lookup yields CDR1 DFQATT and CDR2 SNEGSKA (reference sequence). Trimming cost V 5 bases and J 2 bases; bases outside gene matches: 2. CDR3 loop: CSAPRGNYGYTF. The CDR3 DNA sequence: TGCAGTGCTCCCAGGGGGAACTATGGCTACACCTTC.

In its sample, this clonotype was seen a few times. This rearrangement joins TRBV12-3 or TRBV12-4 to TRBJ2-3; D is unclear. The CDR3 spans 13 residues. Between the trimmed V and J ends, which lost 4 bases and 5 bases, there was a span of 10 bases. The CDR3 here is CASSSRDGDTQYF. The CDR3 region has the DNA TGTGCCAGCAGTTCTCGAGACGGAGATACGCAGTATTTT.

This clonotype occurred a few times. The genes are TRBV12-3 or TRBV12-4 and TRBJ2-2, with D hard to call. The CDR3 contains 12 residues. V gave up 6 bases and J gave up 8 bases, with 10 bases separating them. The CDR3 bases are TGTGCCAGCAGCCCCCTAAAGGGGGAGCTGTTTTTT. Protein product: CASSPLKGELFF.

The table lists this clonotype with a few counts. This chain uses TRBV3-1 with TRBJ2-7; D is unresolved. The V end lost 3 bases, the J end lost 3 bases, and 15 bases lay between the germline ends. CDR3 length equals 15 residues. The germline gives CDR1 LGHDT, CDR2 YNNKEL (reference sequence). The CDR3 sequence: CASSHKVQAGYEQYF. DNA of the CDR3: TGTGCCAGCAGCCACAAGGTTCAGGCAGGCTACGAGCAGTACTTC.

The V gene is TRBV29-1, the J gene TRBJ2-1; TRBD2 agrees at 10 bases. CDR3 size: 15 residues. V was clipped by 3 bases and J by 7 bases; unmatched bases: 9. Germline CDR1 is SQVTM and CDR2 is ANQGSEA. This chain's CDR3 is CSVDVLAGAANEQFF. The CDR3 nucleotides read TGCAGCGTTGATGTTCTAGCGGGAGCCGCGAATGAGCAGTTCTTC.

Turning to this clonotype: This may arise from a read error, as a much more abundant clone is one base away. The rearrangement uses TRBV5-1 and TRBJ2-1; 10 nucleotides line up with TRBD2. The CDR3 has 15 amino acids. J lost 8 bases, V lost 3 bases, and 8 bases had no gene match. Germline V lookup: CDR1 SGHRS, CDR2 YFSETQ. The CDR3 sequence is CASSSTSGNYYEQFF. Written as DNA, the CDR3 is TGCGCCAGCAGCTCTACTAGCGGGAATTACTATGAGCAGTTCTTC.

This chain connects TRBV27 to TRBJ2-7; D might be TRBD2 (6 bases). Germline V gene lookup returns CDR1 MNHEY and CDR2 SMNVEV (reference sequence). V shed 1 base and J shed 6 bases, with 16 bases lying between them. There are 15 residues in the CDR3. Here the CDR3 DNA reads TGTGCCAGCAGTTTATGGGCCGGGGGTTCCCTCGAGCAGTACTTC. As protein: CASSLWAGGSLEQYF.

The chain is built from TRBV7-8 and TRBJ2-5; 7 positions agree with TRBD1. Trimming cost V 11 bases and J 4 bases; bases outside gene matches: 13. The CDR3 extends over 14 amino acids. Per germline, CDR1 SGHVS and CDR2 FQNEAQ. The CDR3 loop is CAGSEQGVRETQYF. The CDR3 region has the DNA TGTGCCGGGTCGGAGCAGGGGGTTCGAGAGACCCAGTACTTC.

This clonotype occurred a few times. The CDR3 DNA follows: TGCAGTGCTAGGGGGGTGGGGAGGGGATGGGAGCAGTTCTTC. It codes for CSARGVGRGWEQFF. V gene TRBV20-1 combines with J gene TRBJ2-1; 7 bases are shared with TRBD2. Germline CDR1 is DFQATT and CDR2 is SNEGSKA (reference sequence). With V trimmed by 3 bases and J by 10 bases, 12 bases remained unmatched. The CDR3 loop spans 14 amino acids.

This clonotype has more than one count but fewer than ten. The genes are TRBV18 and TRBJ2-2; 8 nucleotides line up with TRBD1. The CDR3 length is 17 residues. Germline-derived CDR1 and CDR2 are KGHSH and LQKENI. The V and J ends lost 3 bases and 1 base, in that order; junction bases with no gene match: 7. The CDR3 sequence is CASSPLGRGLNTGELFF. In DNA form, the CDR3 reads TGTGCCAGCTCACCCCTTGGCAGGGGGCTGAACACCGGGGAGCTGTTTTTT.

The sample holds a few counts of this clonotype. The rearrangement links TRBV27 to TRBJ2-1; either TRBD1 or TRBD2 may fit D (5 bases each). CDR3 size: 16 residues. V was shortened by 6 bases and J by 4 bases, with 19 bases between the two germline ends. The germline V gene encodes CDR1 MNHEY and CDR2 SMNVEV (reference sequence). CDR3 in amino acids: CASRGIRDGIYNEQFF. CDR3 coding DNA: TGTGCCAGCAGGGGGATCCGGGACGGAATTTACAATGAGCAGTTCTTC.

This clonotype has more than one count but fewer than ten. The chain links TRBV20-1 to TRBJ2-5; D may correspond to TRBD1 or TRBD2 (6 bases each). V was cut by 3 bases and J by 5 bases, with 19 bases left in between. CDR1 DFQATT and CDR2 SNEGSKA come from the germline V gene (reference sequence). The CDR3 extends over 15 amino acids. The CDR3 loop reads CSASRGPNRRETQYF. CDR3 nucleotides: TGCAGTGCTAGTCGGGGGCCCAACCGAAGGGAGACCCAGTACTTC.

This clonotype was observed a handful of times. The rearrangement links TRBV12-3 or TRBV12-4 to TRBJ1-3; no reliable D call. V was shortened by 1 base and J by 0 bases, with 10 bases between the two germline ends. The CDR3 runs to 16 residues. Here the CDR3 reads CASSLGQTSSGNTIYF. Here the CDR3 DNA reads TGTGCCAGCAGTTTAGGTCAGACAAGCTCTGGAAACACCATATATTTT.